This entry concerns a single T cell receptor (beta chain). The antigen this receptor binds is unknown. The data are from a study of T cells expressing NK-cell markers (dated by TCRdb to the early 2020s). With regard to the full study: Three sorted T-cell subsets (CD3+CD56+NKG2C+, CD3+CD56+NKG2C- and CD3+CD56-NKG2C+) from several donors had their TCR beta-chain repertoires profiled. Of the eight sequenced donors, seven were found to be HCMV-seropositive and one was found to be HCMV-seronegative. The libraries were sequenced on Illumina HiSeq 2000/2500, MiSeq or NextSeq, producing 2 x 150 bp reads. The study sequenced eight donors, all healthy volunteers chosen at random: three men and five women. The paper's findings and limits, for the study overall: It remained unclear whether the expanded NKG2C-expressing T cell clones were specific for HCMV antigens. Those dominant clonotypes were again the most abundant among CD3+CD56-NKG2C+ cells in a handful of donors, at about 28.3-65%. In over 5 donors, the dominant CD3+CD56+NKG2C+ clonotypes were among the top 10 CD8+ clonotypes and accounted for 1.0-7.0% of CD8+ T cells.

The germline V gene encodes CDR1 DFQATT and CDR2 SNEGSKA (reference sequence). The CDR3 starts with the cysteine, ends with the phenylalanine, and has 13 residues. Nucleotide data are not available. Sequencing was carried out with an Illumina HiSeq 2000. The TCR beta cDNA libraries were made using 5'RACE template switching, a step that added both a universal primer site and unique molecular identifiers. Synthesis of cDNA was primed from the TCR beta constant segment and was followed by two consecutive PCR amplification steps. The paper's data handling went like this. MIGEC was used to demultiplex reads and group reads by UMI, and MiTCR was used to assemble and quantify clonotypes. To exclude erroneous sequences, only TCR cDNA sequences supported by at least two reads were retained. The tcR package was used for downstream repertoire analysis, and clonotypes were matched between fractions using CDR3 nucleotide sequence together with V segment. VDJmatch was used to annotate antigen specificity against VDJdb, with one amino acid substitution in CDR3 permitted. TCRdb reprocessed the reads, and each CDR3 protein sequence is entered once, without DNA. The V and J calls and clone size come from TCRdb's table, not from the authors' own analysis. The sample's records list hundreds of thousands of distinct CDR3 sequences. The top ten clones comprise 7.3% of the sample.

To determine HCMV serostatus, a commercial ELISA kit was used to detect HCMV-specific IgG in serum. Peripheral blood mononuclear cells were isolated from blood by Ficoll density gradient centrifugation. Sequencing was carried out using blood T cells: a sorted CD56 or NKG2C T cell subset, CD4+ or CD8+ T cells, or bulk PBMC T cells (not recorded which). Rearrangement joined TRBV20-1 to TRBJ1-1. This receptor was obtained from a woman between 18 and 69 years old in good health. The CDR3 is CSSQARSDTEAFF.